Each of the 21 T cell receptor beta chains below was sequenced from the same sample in a study of response to subunit inactivated influenza vaccine (dated by TCRdb to the late 2010s). Libraries were built with RT-PCR. Data came from an Illumina HiSeq 2500. TCRdb passed the public sequencing reads through fastp at Q25 and MiXCR, retaining productive beta sequences. Here each entry gathers all rows of one CDR3 protein and keeps the most common genes and DNA. In this sample the table shows about 500,000 distinct CDR3 sequences, approximately 15% of which occur a single time. The biggest ten clones account for less than 4% of the sample. Specimen: CD4+ T cells sorted from PBMCs, collected around 2 years after vaccination. These receptors all come from a man between 50 and 75 years old who received an inactivated influenza vaccine. Donor details come from another sample of the same person, matched by shared clones.

V gene TRBV7-9 combines with J gene TRBJ2-5, with a weak D call TRBD1 (5 bases). CDR1 and CDR2 (germline): SEHNR, FQNEAQ (reference sequence). This CDR3 has 15 amino acids. Trimming stripped 5 bases from V and 3 bases from J, with 16 bases between. CDR3 loop: CASSPLGLIKETQYF. The CDR3 coding sequence is TGTGCCAGCAGCCCACTGGGGCTTATAAAAGAGACCCAGTACTTC.

This clonotype has a handful of counts. The chain is built from TRBV27 and TRBJ2-7; D is undetermined. Germline CDR1 reads MNHEY; CDR2 reads SMNVEV (reference sequence). The CDR3 sequence is 14 residues long. V gave up 6 bases and J gave up 1 base, with 13 bases separating them. CDR3 protein: CASSPVGRSYEQYF. As DNA, the CDR3 is TGTGCCAGCAGCCCCGTAGGGCGGTCCTACGAGCAGTACTTC.

This clonotype turned up a few times. The J gene is TRBJ2-1, the V gene TRBV20-1; 9 positions agree with TRBD2. The CDR3 runs to 14 residues. Germline V gene sequence: CDR1 DFQATT, CDR2 SNEGSKA (reference sequence). V was pared by 2 bases and J by 7 bases, with 6 bases of the junction left unmatched. CDR3 sequence: CSARLAGVRNEQFF. The CDR3 DNA sequence: TGCAGTGCTAGATTAGCGGGAGTCAGGAATGAGCAGTTCTTC.

J is TRBJ2-7 and V is TRBV27; D may correspond to TRBD1 or TRBD2 (5 bases each). The CDR3 runs 11 residues. Germline V gene sequence: CDR1 MNHEY, CDR2 SMNVEV (reference sequence). Between the trimmed V and J ends, which lost 1 base and 9 bases, there was a span of 7 bases. The CDR3 DNA reads as TGTGCCAGCAGTTTATATGGGGGGCAGTACTTC. Its translation is CASSLYGGQYF.

This clonotype occurred many times. V is TRBV5-1 and J is TRBJ2-2; unclear D gene. The CDR3 has 15 residues. The germline V gene has CDR1 SGHRS and CDR2 YFSETQ. V lost 0 bases and J lost 4, with 10 bases in between. In DNA, the CDR3 is TGCGCCAGCAGCTTGGCCGGACCTTTCACCGGGGAGCTGTTTTTT. Translated, it gives CASSLAGPFTGELFF.

The chain links TRBV4-1 to TRBJ2-5; D might be TRBD2 (7 bases). The CDR3 totals 14 residues. Trimming pared 6 bases from V and 7 bases from J, leaving 18 bases between. In germline, CDR1 is MGHRA, CDR2 YSYEKL. The CDR3, as DNA: TGCGCCAGCAGAAAGGGCGGGGGCACGGGGACCCAGTACTTC. It specifies CASRKGGGTGTQYF.

This chain joins TRBV10-3 and TRBJ1-4; TRBD1 might be the D (5 bases). CDR3 length equals 15 residues. Germline CDR1 ENHRY, CDR2 SYGVKD. Trimming removed 3 bases from V and 4 bases from J, with 12 bases in between. DNA for the CDR3: TGTGCCATCAGTGACTTCAGGGACCATAATGAAAAACTGTTTTTT. Translating gives CAISDFRDHNEKLFF.

This clonotype was counted only a few times. The chain uses TRBV14 and TRBJ2-1; 8 nucleotides agree with TRBD2. Unmatched junction bases numbered 9, after V lost 1 base and J lost 4 bases. The CDR3 length is 17 residues. The germline V gene has CDR1 SGHDN and CDR2 FVKESK. The CDR3 bases are TGTGCCAGCAGCCAAGGAAACCCAGCGGGAGTTTACAATGAGCAGTTCTTC. Amino acids: CASSQGNPAGVYNEQFF. The full variable domain, rest sourced from reference TRBV14 and TRBJ2-1, is EAGVTQFPSHSVIEKGQTVTLRCDPISGHDNLYWYRRVMGKEIKFLLHFVKESKQDESGMPNNRFLAERTGGTYSTLKVQPAELEDSGVYFCASSQGNPAGVYNEQFFGPGTRLTVL.

The V and J genes are TRBV7-8 and TRBJ2-2, with TRBD2 matching 7 bases. The V and J ends lost 2 bases and 4 bases, in that order; junction bases with no gene match: 4. Germline assignment: CDR1 SGHVS and CDR2 FQNEAQ. The CDR3 is 15 residues long. In DNA form, the CDR3 reads TGTGCCAGCAGCTTAATCGGCGGGGGCACCGGGGAGCTGTTTTTT. The encoded protein is CASSLIGGGTGELFF.

The DNA for the CDR3 is TGCGCCAGCAGCTTCACAGGGGGCACAGATACGCAGTATTTT. Encoded protein: CASSFTGGTDTQYF. The chain links TRBV5-1 to TRBJ2-3; 7 bases are a match to TRBD1. The germline gives CDR1 SGHRS, CDR2 YFSETQ. With V trimmed by 2 bases and J by 1 base, 1 base remained unmatched. There are 14 residues in the CDR3.

V gene TRBV24-1 combines with J gene TRBJ2-1; D is possibly TRBD2 (6 bases). The CDR3 sequence is 13 residues long. Germline CDR1 reads KGHDR; CDR2 reads SFDVKD. In DNA form, the CDR3 reads TGTGCGACCGGGAGACCAGGTGGGGATGAGCAGTTCTTC. Protein: CATGRPGGDEQFF.

In its sample, this clonotype was seen many times. The V call is TRBV6-4, the J call TRBJ1-5; TRBD1 might be the D (5 bases). The CDR3 consists of 13 residues. CDR1 and CDR2 from the germline V gene are MRHNA and SNTAGT. The V and J ends lost 5 bases and 3 bases respectively, with 8 bases between them. In nucleotides, the CDR3 is TGTGCCAGCAGTACGGGGGTCAATCAGCCCCAGCATTTT. Translating gives CASSTGVNQPQHF.

This clonotype was counted between two and nine times. This chain joins TRBV10-3 and TRBJ2-1, with D maybe TRBD2 (5 bases). V shed 0 bases and J shed 1 base, with 10 bases lying between them. The germline gives CDR1 ENHRY, CDR2 SYGVKD. There are 16 residues in the CDR3. Written as DNA, the CDR3 is TGTGCCATCAGTGAGTCGGAGGTGGGGTCCTACAATGAGCAGTTCTTC. Amino acid sequence: CAISESEVGSYNEQFF.

This clonotype was counted between two and nine times. J is TRBJ2-7 and V is TRBV29-1, with 8 bases fitting TRBD2. J lost 1 base, V lost 4 bases, and 3 bases had no gene match. Germline CDR1 and CDR2: SQVTM and ANQGSEA. This CDR3 is built from 13 residues. The CDR3 coding sequence is TGCAGCGTTGTGAGCGGGAGTTCCTACGAGCAGTACTTC. This translates into CSVVSGSSYEQYF.

A few counts support this clonotype. This chain connects TRBV24-1 to TRBJ2-1; no definite D call. CDR1 KGHDR and CDR2 SFDVKD come from the germline V gene. The V and J ends lost 7 bases and 7 bases respectively, with 22 bases between them. The CDR3 covers 16 residues. The CDR3 is CATRDGDFAYTNEQFF. CDR3 coding DNA: TGTGCCACCAGGGACGGTGACTTCGCCTATACTAATGAGCAGTTCTTC.

This clonotype was counted between two and nine times. The V gene is TRBV5-1, the J gene TRBJ1-2; the match to TRBD1 covers 10 bases. Trimming at V came to 4 bases and at J to 8 bases, leaving 8 bases not matched to a gene. Germline loops: CDR1 SGHRS, CDR2 YFSETQ. The CDR3 totals 14 residues. CDR3 DNA: TGCGCCAGCAGCACCGGACAGGGGGAGGACGGCTACACCTTC. Translated: CASSTGQGEDGYTF. Combining the CDR3 with reference TRBV5-1 and TRBJ1-2 gives the whole variable domain KAGVTQTPRYLIKTRGQQVTLSCSPISGHRSVSWYQQTPGQGLQFLFEYFSETQRNKGNFPGRFSGRQFSNSRSEMNVSTLELGDSALYLCASSTGQGEDGYTFGSGTRLTVV.

This chain connects TRBV6-1 to TRBJ2-7, with TRBD2 matching over 10 bases. Germline V CDR1 and CDR2: MNHNS, SASEGT. J gave up 13 bases and V 8 bases, and 14 bases lay outside the gene matches. The CDR3 sequence is 13 residues long. The CDR3 reads CASGDSQGLAFYF. CDR3 DNA: TGTGCCAGCGGAGATTCCCAGGGACTAGCGTTTTACTTC.

In DNA, the CDR3 is TGTGCCAGCAGCCCGGGGACGACAGGGCACGCAGATACGCAGTATTTT. Translating it yields CASSPGTTGHADTQYF. V usage is TRBV11-3 and J usage is TRBJ2-3; TRBD1 aligns across 7 bases. Germline lookup yields CDR1 SGHNT and CDR2 YENEEA. The CDR3 consists of 16 residues. The V segment lost 5 bases and the J segment 4 bases; nucleotides outside the gene matches: 12.

This clonotype was counted between two and nine times. The rearrangement joins TRBV15 to TRBJ1-3; D not certain. The V end lost 2 bases, the J end lost 4 bases, and 9 bases lay between the germline ends. The CDR3 is 14 amino acids. Germline-derived CDR1 and CDR2 are LNHNV and YYDKDF (reference sequence). The CDR3 loop is CATSRPNEGNTIYF. The CDR3 DNA sequence: TGTGCCACCAGCAGACCAAACGAGGGAAACACCATATATTTT. Full variable domain (missing parts from reference TRBV15 and TRBJ1-3): DAMVIQNPRYQVTQFGKPVTLSCSQTLNHNVMYWYQQKSSQAPKLLFHYYDKDFNNEADTPDNFQSRRPNTSFCFLDIRSPGLGDTAMYLCATSRPNEGNTIYFGEGSWLTVV.

This clonotype was observed a handful of times. The chain links TRBV15 to TRBJ1-5; no definite D call. The CDR3 sequence is 15 residues long. Germline values: CDR1 LNHNV, CDR2 YYDKDF (reference sequence). The V end was cut by 0 bases, the J end by 2 bases, with 8 bases between. The CDR3 region is CATSRDIVGNQPQHF. As DNA, the CDR3 is TGTGCCACCAGCAGAGATATCGTTGGCAATCAGCCCCAGCATTTT. Full variable domain (remainder filled in from reference TRBV15 and TRBJ1-5): DAMVIQNPRYQVTQFGKPVTLSCSQTLNHNVMYWYQQKSSQAPKLLFHYYDKDFNNEADTPDNFQSRRPNTSFCFLDIRSPGLGDTAMYLCATSRDIVGNQPQHFGDGTRLSIL.

Note on this clonotype: One end of the junction varies from germline; a read error may be responsible. The chain recombines TRBV5-4 with TRBJ2-2; possible D gene TRBD1, 6 bases. Looked up from germline, CDR1 is SGHNT and CDR2 is YYREEE (reference sequence). The length of the CDR3 is 15 residues. This chain's CDR3 is CASSLEQGNTRELFF. The CDR3 bases are TGTGCCAGCAGCTTGGAACAGGGTAACACCCGGGAGCTGTTTTTT.